Following are 12 T cell receptor beta chains from one sample sequenced in a study of CD8+ T cells in alopecia areata. Extraction of RNA preceded its reverse transcription into cDNA, which served as the sequencing template. Method: immunoSEQ multiplex PCR; TCRdb's copy keeps in-frame clones and lacks some. The sample includes about 210,000 clones, approximately 72% of them seen just once. The sample's treatment: oral pan-JAK inhibitor, 5-10 mg twice daily. Sequenced material: CD4+ T cells sorted from blood, taken at week 44, from a patient treated with tofacitinib. These receptors all stem from a human donor with alopecia areata.

This chain joins TRBV4-1 and TRBJ1-5; no clear D. This CDR3 has 14 residues. Looked up from germline, CDR1 is MGHRA and CDR2 is YSYEKL. The V end was cut by 1 base, the J end by 1 base, with 5 bases between. In nucleotides, the CDR3 is TGCGCCAGCAGCCAAGGCGACAGCAATCAGCCCCAGCATTTT. Protein sequence: CASSQGDSNQPQHF.

The V and J genes are TRBV9 and TRBJ2-1; D may be TRBD2 (6 bases). The CDR3 contains 15 residues. Germline CDR1 reads SGDLS; CDR2 reads YYNGEE. Trimming took off 0 bases at V and 4 bases at J, with 11 bases between the two ends. The CDR3 nucleotides are TGTGCCAGCAGCGTAGCGGGGGAATCATACAATGAGCAGTTCTTC. Protein: CASSVAGESYNEQFF.

The chain links TRBV29-1 to TRBJ2-5; D possibly corresponds to TRBD2 (7 bases). Germline V gene lookup returns CDR1 SQVTM and CDR2 ANQGSEA. CDR3 size: 14 residues. V lost 0 bases, J lost 3 bases, and 11 bases lay in between. CDR3 bases: TGCAGCGTTGAAGATCCGGGGGGCGAAGAGACCCAGTACTTC. This codes for CSVEDPGGEETQYF.

This chain joins TRBV2 and TRBJ2-3, with D perhaps matching TRBD2 (6 bases). The CDR3 contains 15 residues. V shed 4 bases and J shed 3 bases, with 14 bases lying between them. Per germline, CDR1 SNHLY and CDR2 FYNNEI. The CDR3 is CASSAAGLGTDTQYF. CDR3 coding DNA: TGTGCCAGCAGTGCTGCGGGGTTGGGGACAGATACGCAGTATTTT.

The chain recombines TRBV28 with TRBJ2-1; D is perhaps TRBD2 (6 bases). Germline V gives CDR1 MDHEN, CDR2 SYDVKM. With 4 bases removed from V and 9 bases from J, the gap between germline ends came to 25 bases. The CDR3 contains 17 residues. The CDR3 DNA is TGTGCCAGCAGTTCGCTAGCGAGGGGCATCCTTGGGGGTGAGCAGTTCTTC. Residues: CASSSLARGILGGEQFF.

The CDR3 sequence is CASSLRAGVSSPLHF. The CDR3, as DNA: TGTGCCAGCAGCCTCAGGGCAGGGGTCAGTTCACCCCTCCACTTT. The chain joins TRBV7-2 to TRBJ1-6, with D possibly being TRBD1 (6 bases). CDR1 is SGHTA, CDR2 FQGNSA, per germline. V lost 5 bases, J lost 9 bases, and 17 bases lay in between. This CDR3 is 15 amino acids long.

The rearrangement uses TRBV4-3 and TRBJ1-2; D remains unclear. This CDR3 region has 12 residues. Between the trimmed V and J ends, which lost 5 bases and 8 bases, there was a span of 12 bases. From germline, CDR1 is LGHNA and CDR2 YSLEER. The CDR3 DNA reads as TGCGCCAGCAGCGAGAATGGATACGGCTACACCTTC. Its translation: CASSENGYGYTF.

The gene calls are TRBV9 and TRBJ1-2, with a possible D match to TRBD1 (6 bases). The CDR3 has 14 amino acids. Trimming took 4 bases from V and 0 from J, leaving 10 bases between them. From germline, CDR1 is SGDLS and CDR2 YYNGEE. The CDR3 region is CASSKDSSNYGYTF. DNA of the CDR3: TGTGCCAGCAGCAAGGACAGCTCTAACTATGGCTACACCTTC. Using reference TRBV9 and TRBJ1-2 for the parts outside the CDR3, the full variable domain is DSGVTQTPKHLITATGQRVTLRCSPRSGDLSVYWYQQSLDQGLQFLIQYYNGEERAKGNILERFSAQQFPDLHSELNLSSLELGDSALYFCASSKDSSNYGYTFGSGTRLTVV.

The chain has TRBV2 and TRBJ1-3; D perhaps matches TRBD1 (6 bases). This CDR3 contains 15 residues. V was shortened by 8 bases and J by 0 bases, with 14 bases between the two germline ends. Looked up from germline, CDR1 is SNHLY and CDR2 is FYNNEI. CDR3 residues: CASLFQGRSGNTIYF. The CDR3 DNA follows: TGTGCCAGCCTTTTCCAGGGGCGCTCTGGAAACACCATATATTTT.

The rearrangement links TRBV30 to TRBJ1-2, with D unresolved. The V end was cut by 2 bases, the J end by 4 bases, with 8 bases between. The germline gives CDR1 GTSNPN, CDR2 SVGIG (reference sequence). The CDR3 sequence is 12 residues long. In DNA, the CDR3 is TGTGCCTGGAGTATAGAGAGCTATGGCTACACCTTC. Translated, it gives CAWSIESYGYTF.

This clone was picked up a small number of times. In the same sample, other DNA sequences code for this CDR3. The rearrangement links TRBV5-1 to TRBJ2-2; 15 bases are a match to TRBD2. CDR1 and CDR2 (germline): SGHRS, YFSETQ. Unmatched junction bases numbered 8, after V lost 4 bases and J lost 4 bases. The CDR3 is 18 amino acids. Here the CDR3 reads CASSLGLAGGLGTGELFF. The CDR3 DNA reads TGCGCCAGCAGCCTCGGACTAGCGGGGGGGCTCGGCACCGGGGAGCTGTTTTTT.

The chain couples TRBV7-9 to TRBJ1-1, with D unresolved. Germline-derived CDR1 and CDR2 are SEHNR and FQNEAQ (reference sequence). This CDR3 is 13 amino acids long. Trimming stripped 2 bases from V and 0 bases from J, with 4 bases between. CDR3 DNA: TGTGCCAGCAGCTTAAGTGTGAACACTGAAGCTTTCTTT. Its translation: CASSLSVNTEAFF.